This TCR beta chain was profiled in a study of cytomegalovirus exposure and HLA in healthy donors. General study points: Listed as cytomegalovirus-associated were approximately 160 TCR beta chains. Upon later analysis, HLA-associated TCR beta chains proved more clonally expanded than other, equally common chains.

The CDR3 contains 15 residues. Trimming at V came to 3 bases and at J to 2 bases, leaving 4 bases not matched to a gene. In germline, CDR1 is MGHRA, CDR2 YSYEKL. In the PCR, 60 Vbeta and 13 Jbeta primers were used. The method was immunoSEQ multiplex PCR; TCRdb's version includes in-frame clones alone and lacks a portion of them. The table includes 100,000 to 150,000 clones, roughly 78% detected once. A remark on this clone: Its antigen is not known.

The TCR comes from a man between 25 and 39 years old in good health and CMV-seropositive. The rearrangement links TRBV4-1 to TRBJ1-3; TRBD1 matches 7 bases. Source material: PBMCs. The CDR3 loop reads CASSQTGLAGNTIYF. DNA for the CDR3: TGCGCCAGCAGCCAGACAGGGTTAGCTGGAAACACCATATATTTT.